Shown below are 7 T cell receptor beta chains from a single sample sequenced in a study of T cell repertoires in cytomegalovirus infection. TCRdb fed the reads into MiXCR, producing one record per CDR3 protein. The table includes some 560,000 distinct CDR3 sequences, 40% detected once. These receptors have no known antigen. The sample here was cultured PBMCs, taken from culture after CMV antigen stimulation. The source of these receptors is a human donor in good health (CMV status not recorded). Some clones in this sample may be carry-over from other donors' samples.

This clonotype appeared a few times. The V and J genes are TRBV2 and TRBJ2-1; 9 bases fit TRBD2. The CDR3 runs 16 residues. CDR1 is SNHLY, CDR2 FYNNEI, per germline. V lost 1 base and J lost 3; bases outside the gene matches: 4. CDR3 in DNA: TGTGCCAGCAGTGAAGTTAGACTAGCGGTCTACAATGAGCAGTTCTTC. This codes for CASSEVRLAVYNEQFF.

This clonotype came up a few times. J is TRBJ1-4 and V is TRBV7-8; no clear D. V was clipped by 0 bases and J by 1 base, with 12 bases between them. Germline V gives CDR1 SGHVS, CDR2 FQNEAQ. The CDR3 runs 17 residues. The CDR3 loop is CASSLAWQLETNEKLFF. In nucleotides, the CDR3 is TGTGCCAGCAGCTTAGCGTGGCAGCTCGAAACTAATGAAAAACTGTTTTTT.

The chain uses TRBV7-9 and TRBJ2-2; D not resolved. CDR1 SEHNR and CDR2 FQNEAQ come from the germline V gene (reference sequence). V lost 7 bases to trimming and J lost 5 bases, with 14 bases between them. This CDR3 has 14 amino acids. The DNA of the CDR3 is TGTGCCAGCAACTTCGACCCTAATACCGGGGAGCTGTTTTTT. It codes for CASNFDPNTGELFF.

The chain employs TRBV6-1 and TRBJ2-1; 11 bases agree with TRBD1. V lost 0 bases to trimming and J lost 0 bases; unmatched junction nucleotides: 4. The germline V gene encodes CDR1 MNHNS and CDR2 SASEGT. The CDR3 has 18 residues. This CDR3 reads CASSEAGDRGASYNEQFF. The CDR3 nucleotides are TGTGCCAGCAGTGAAGCTGGGGACAGGGGGGCCTCCTACAATGAGCAGTTCTTC.

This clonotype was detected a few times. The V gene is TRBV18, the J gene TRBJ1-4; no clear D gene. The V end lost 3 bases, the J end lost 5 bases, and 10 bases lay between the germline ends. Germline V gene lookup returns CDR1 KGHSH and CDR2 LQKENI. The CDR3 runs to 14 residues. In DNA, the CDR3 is TGTGCCAGCTCACCTTGGCGGGAGAATGAAAAACTGTTTTTT. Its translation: CASSPWRENEKLFF.

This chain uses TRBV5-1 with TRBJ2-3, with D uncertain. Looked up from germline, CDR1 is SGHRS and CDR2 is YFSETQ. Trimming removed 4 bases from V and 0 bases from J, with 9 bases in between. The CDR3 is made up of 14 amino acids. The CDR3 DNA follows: TGCGCCAGCAGCAGTTCTGCTAGCACAGATACGCAGTATTTT. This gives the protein CASSSSASTDTQYF.

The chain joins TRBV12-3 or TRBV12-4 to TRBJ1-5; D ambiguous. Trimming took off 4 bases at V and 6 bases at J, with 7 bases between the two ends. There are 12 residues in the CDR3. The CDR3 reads CASSSRGQPQHF. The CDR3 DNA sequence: TGTGCCAGCAGTTCTCGGGGTCAGCCCCAGCATTTT.